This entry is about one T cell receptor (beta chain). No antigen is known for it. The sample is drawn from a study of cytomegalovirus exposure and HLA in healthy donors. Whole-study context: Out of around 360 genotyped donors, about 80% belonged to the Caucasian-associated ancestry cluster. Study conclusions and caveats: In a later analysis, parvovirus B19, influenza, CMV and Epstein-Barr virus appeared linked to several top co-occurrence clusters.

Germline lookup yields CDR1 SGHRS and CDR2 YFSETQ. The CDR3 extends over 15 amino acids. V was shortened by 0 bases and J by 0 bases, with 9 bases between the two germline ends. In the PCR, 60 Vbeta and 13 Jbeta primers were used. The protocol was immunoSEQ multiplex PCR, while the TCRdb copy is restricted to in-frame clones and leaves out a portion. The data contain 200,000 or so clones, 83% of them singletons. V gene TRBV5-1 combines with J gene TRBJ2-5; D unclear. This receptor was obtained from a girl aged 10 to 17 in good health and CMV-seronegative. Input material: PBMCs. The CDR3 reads CASSLGGAHQETQYF. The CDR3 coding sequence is TGCGCCAGCAGCTTGGGAGGTGCGCACCAAGAGACCCAGTACTTC.